A single sample gave rise to the 31 T cell receptor beta chains below, sequenced in a study of T cell repertoires in breast cancer. During the second nested PCR, blocking oligonucleotides suppressed genes that were not paired. A single record per CDR3 protein comes from TCRdb applying MiXCR to the emulsion pairing reads. Of about 600 distinct CDR3 sequences in the sample, roughly 49% were seen once. An expanded emulsion RT-PCR with primers for all TCR V genes paired CD8+ T cell chains. Material for sequencing was CD8+ T cells. These receptors were taken from a pool of human donors with breast cancer or a healthy control (not recorded which).

The V call is TRBV28, the J call TRBJ2-7; D ambiguous. This CDR3 is 12 amino acids long. In germline, CDR1 is MDHEN, CDR2 SYDVKM. The V gene lost 10 bases and the J gene lost 4 bases, with 14 bases spanning the gap. CDR3 DNA: TGTGCCACCCGCTCGAGGCTGTACGAGCAGTACTTC. It yields the protein CATRSRLYEQYF.

This clonotype was counted a single time. Being one base from a much bigger clone, this may be a read error. The chain links TRBV7-2 to TRBJ2-3, with a weak D call TRBD2 (6 bases). Germline-derived CDR1 and CDR2 are SGHTA and FQGNSA. The V end was cut by 4 bases, the J end by 6 bases, with 14 bases between. The CDR3 contains 14 residues. CDR3 loop: CASSYDGGMDTQYF. The DNA of the CDR3 is TGTGCCAGCAGCTACGACGGGGGAATGGATACGCAGTATTTT.

About this clonotype itself: A much larger clone lies one base from this, so it may be a read error. The chain employs TRBV6-6 and TRBJ2-3, with 13 positions matching TRBD2. The CDR3 spans 17 residues. CDR1 and CDR2 from the germline V gene are MNHNY and SVGAGI (reference sequence). V lost 6 bases to trimming and J lost 3 bases; unmatched junction nucleotides: 9. The CDR3 DNA sequence: TGTGCCAGCAGGTTGGGGACTAGCGGGGTGGGGACAGATACGCAGTATTTT. It yields the protein CASRLGTSGVGTDTQYF.

Points on this clonotype: Because it lacks the conserved phenylalanine or tryptophan at the end, this CDR3 is likely a read error. It is unclear where the CDR3 begins or ends on the DNA, so no DNA is shown, and the CDR3 is as TCRdb lists it. The rearrangement links TRBV7-3 to TRBJ1-2. The CDR3 adds up to 13 amino acids, both ends counted. Germline V gene data show CDR1 as SGHTA and CDR2 as FQGTGA. Here the CDR3 reads CASSLHGGYCEKV.

Comment on this clonotype: A junction end diverges from the germline sequence, so it may reflect a read error. The rearrangement uses TRBV7-4 and TRBJ1-2, with TRBD1 as a possible D gene (6 bases). Germline V gives CDR1 SGHVT, CDR2 SQSDAQ. CDR3 length equals 13 residues. Here the CDR3 DNA reads TGTGCCAGCAGCTTACACGGGGGCTATGGCTACAAATTC. It yields the protein CASSLHGGYGYKF.

As to this clonotype: One end of the junction varies from germline; a read error may be responsible. The rearrangement uses TRBV7-3 and TRBJ1-6; D gene unclear. The germline V gene encodes CDR1 SGHTA and CDR2 FQGTGA. The CDR3 runs to 15 residues. Here the CDR3 reads CVSSVTEGRNSPRHF. CDR3 in DNA: TGTGTCAGCAGCGTAACTGAAGGAAGAAATTCACCCCGCCACTTT.

With regard to this clonotype: Since no conserved phenylalanine or tryptophan closes the CDR3, a read error is the likely cause. Because the CDR3's place on the DNA is in doubt, the DNA is left out and the CDR3 is given as listed by TCRdb. This chain uses TRBV6-1 with TRBJ2-1; the table's D gene call, TRBD2, was not cross checked with the DNA. 14 amino acids form the CDR3, both terminal residues included. The germline V gene has CDR1 MNHNS and CDR2 SASEGT. CDR3 region: CASNGRAINNEQGV.

This clonotype was recorded at least ten times. The V call is TRBV6-2 or TRBV6-3, the J call TRBJ1-3; D is ambiguous. V lost 6 bases and J 0 bases, leaving 3 bases between the germline ends. The germline gives CDR1 MNHEY, CDR2 SVGEGT. This CDR3 spans 12 amino acids. DNA of the CDR3: TGTGCCAGCAGACACTCTGGAAACACCATATATTTT. As protein: CASRHSGNTIYF.

This clonotype has more than one count but fewer than ten. The germline gene is not matched at one end of the junction; a read error may be the cause. The chain has TRBV7-6 and TRBJ2-6; TRBD1 is a possible D gene (5 bases). This CDR3 contains 14 residues. The germline V gene encodes CDR1 SGHVS and CDR2 FNYEAQ. The CDR3 sequence is CASSPDSGADVLTF. The CDR3 nucleotides are TGTGCTAGCAGCCCAGACTCTGGGGCCGACGTCCTGACTTTC.

In regard to this clonotype: At one of its ends the junction is not consistent with the germline gene, which may arise from a read error. This chain joins TRBV7-2 and TRBJ1-6; D unresolved. The CDR3 consists of 13 residues. CDR1 and CDR2 from the germline V gene are SGHTA and FQGNSA. CDR3 in amino acids: CASSLEVYSQIKF. The CDR3 DNA follows: TGTGCCAGCAGCTTAGAGGTATATTCACAAATAAAATTT. Based on the CDR3 plus reference TRBV7-2 and TRBJ1-6, the full variable domain is GAGVSQSPSNKVTEKGKDVELRCDPISGHTALYWYRQSLGQGLEFLIYFQGNSAPDKSGLPSDRFSAERTGGSVSTLTIQRTQQEDSAVYLCASSLEVYSQIKFGNGTRLTVT.

This clonotype was found a few times. The CDR3 does not close with the conserved phenylalanine or tryptophan, likely indicating a read error. The DNA is left out, because the CDR3 cannot be placed on it with certainty; the CDR3 is given as TCRdb lists it. The chain recombines TRBV6-1 with TRBJ2-1; the D call in the table, TRBD2, was not verified against the DNA. The CDR3 is 14 residues long, ends included. Germline CDR1 MNHNS, CDR2 SASEGT. This CDR3 is CASNGRAITNEKFL.

Points on this clonotype: Mismatch with germline at one junction end may stem from a read error. This chain links TRBV6-1 with TRBJ2-5, with 7 positions matching TRBD2. Germline CDR1 and CDR2: MNHNS and SASEGT. The CDR3 extends over 14 amino acids. CDR3 sequence (DNA): TGTGCCAGCAGGCCTCTAGCGGCCAAAGAGACCCAGCACTTC. It codes for CASRPLAAKETQHF.

This clonotype was detected only once. This clone may be a read error of a much larger clone one base away. This chain uses TRBV6-1 with TRBJ2-7; possibly TRBD1 for D (6 bases). This CDR3 has 14 residues. CDR1 MNHNS and CDR2 SASEGT come from the germline V gene. The DNA for the CDR3 is TGTGCCAGCAACAGGGATCTCCCCCCCTACGAGCATTACTTC. This encodes CASNRDLPPYEHYF.

The chain employs TRBV6-6 and TRBJ2-1; 8 bases match TRBD2. V trimming: 11 bases; J trimming: 5 bases; junction bases outside the gene matches: 11. The CDR3 is 14 residues long. Germline V gene data show CDR1 as MNHNY and CDR2 as SVGAGI (reference sequence). The DNA for the CDR3 is TGTGCCTGCAACGGGAGGGCCAGGAACAATGAGCAGTTCTTC. Protein sequence: CACNGRARNNEQFF.

The sample holds many counts of this clonotype. A much bigger clone sits one base away, suggesting this may be a read error. The genes are TRBV6-6 and TRBJ2-3; 11 bases fit TRBD1. The CDR3 consists of 16 residues. Germline V gene lookup returns CDR1 MNHNY and CDR2 SVGAGI (reference sequence). The trim removed 0 bases at V and 2 bases at J, leaving 1 base unmatched. In DNA, the CDR3 is TGTGCCAGCAGTTACTCGGGACAGGGGGACACAGATACGCAGTATTTT. Residues: CASSYSGQGDTDTQYF.

About this clonotype: This likely comes from a read error, as the CDR3 has no conserved phenylalanine or tryptophan at its end. The DNA is left out, because the CDR3 cannot be placed on it with certainty; the CDR3 is given as TCRdb lists it. The rearrangement links TRBV7-3 to TRBJ1-2; the D call TRBD1 from the table was never checked on the DNA. The CDR3 adds up to 13 amino acids, both ends counted. Germline-derived CDR1 and CDR2 are SGHTA and FQGTGA. CDR3 sequence: CASSLNGGYGYNL.

This clonotype was counted only a few times. The chain links TRBV7-2 to TRBJ2-1; D might be TRBD2 (6 bases). Germline CDR1 and CDR2: SGHTA and FQGNSA. The length of the CDR3 is 16 residues. The V end lost 5 bases, the J end lost 4 bases, and 18 bases lay between the germline ends. The CDR3 region has the DNA TGTGCCAGCAGCCAGCGGGTTGCCGGGGCTTACAATGAGCAGTTCTTC. Its protein product is CASSQRVAGAYNEQFF.

To note about this clonotype: Likely a read error: the CDR3 ends without its conserved phenylalanine or tryptophan. This chain links TRBV7-3 with TRBJ1-2; a possible D gene is TRBD1 (6 bases). CDR3 length: 13 amino acids. CDR1 is SGHTA, CDR2 FQGTGA, per germline. Deletions cut 3 bases from V and 6 bases from J, with 11 bases between. The CDR3 sequence: CASSLNGGHGYTY. The DNA for the CDR3 is TGTGCCAGCAGCTTGAACGGGGGCCATGGCTACACCTAC.

The gene calls are TRBV7-9 and TRBJ1-2; TRBD1 aligns across 12 bases. The ends lost 5 bases at V and 3 bases at J; junction bases unmatched: 4. The germline CDR1 and CDR2 sequences are SEHNR and FQNEAQ (reference sequence). This CDR3 is built from 15 residues. CDR3 loop: CASSAGQGAYYGYTF. Written as DNA, the CDR3 is TGTGCCAGCAGCGCGGGACAGGGGGCCTACTATGGCTACACCTTC.

The chain joins TRBV7-3 to TRBJ1-6; D not resolved. The CDR3 contains 15 residues. CDR1 is SGHTA and CDR2 is FQGTGA in the germline V gene. V lost 2 bases and J lost 15, with 20 bases in between. Here the CDR3 DNA reads TGTGCCAGCAGCTTAGCTGAACGAGGAAATTCGCTCCTCCACTTT. Protein: CASSLAERGNSLLHF.

With respect to this clonotype: In this CDR3 the conserved last residue, phenylalanine or tryptophan, is missing, so a read error is likely. The rearrangement uses TRBV7-2 and TRBJ1-2; weak D call: TRBD1 (5 bases). V was cut by 3 bases and J by 4 bases, with 9 bases left in between. Germline-derived CDR1 and CDR2 are SGHTA and FQGNSA. CDR3 length: 13 residues. This chain's CDR3 is CASSLRGSYGYTS. Written as DNA, the CDR3 is TGTGCCAGCAGCTTGCGGGGGTCCTATGGCTACACCTCC.

This clonotype came up a few times. As the CDR3 is not closed by the conserved phenylalanine or tryptophan, this likely results from a read error. CDR3 nucleotides: TGTGCCAGCGGACAGAGCCTGCTCAAGGTAAAGCAGTTCCTC. Its protein is CASGQSLLKVKQFL. The chain uses TRBV28 and TRBJ2-1; D is perhaps TRBD1 (6 bases). The CDR3 is 14 amino acids. The germline V and J ends were trimmed by 8 bases and 11 bases, with 22 bases remaining between them. Germline CDR1 is MDHEN and CDR2 is SYDVKM.

The chain employs TRBV6-5 and TRBJ1-3; D is ambiguous. The CDR3 totals 12 residues. V was trimmed by 8 bases and J by 0 bases, leaving 5 bases between them. From germline, CDR1 is MNHEY and CDR2 SVGAGI. CDR3 coding DNA: TGTGCCAGCGGTGACTCTGGAAACACCATATATTTT. It yields the protein CASGDSGNTIYF.

In regard to this clonotype: This likely comes from a read error, as the CDR3 has no conserved phenylalanine or tryptophan at its end. No DNA is shown, since the ends of the CDR3 on it are uncertain; the CDR3 is the one TCRdb lists. The chain has TRBV6-1 and TRBJ2-1; TRBD2, the table's D call, lacks a check against the DNA. Both ends counted, the CDR3 spans 14 residues. CDR1 is MNHNS, CDR2 SASEGT, per germline. The CDR3 loop reads CASNGRAINNEQGG.

As concerns this clonotype: A junction boundary mismatches the germline segment, possibly from a read error. The DNA of the CDR3 is TGTGCCAGCAGCTTAAACGGGGGAGATGGCGACACCTTC. This encodes CASSLNGGDGDTF. V gene TRBV7-3 combines with J gene TRBJ1-2; possible D gene TRBD1, 5 bases. Germline values: CDR1 SGHTA, CDR2 FQGTGA. The CDR3 extends over 13 amino acids.

The genes are TRBV6-1 and TRBJ2-5; D unresolved. In germline, CDR1 is MNHNS, CDR2 SASEGT. This CDR3 comprises 11 residues. Trimming took off 5 bases at V and 5 bases at J, with 6 bases between the two ends. The CDR3 DNA reads as TGTGCCAGCAGTTTAAAGGAGACCCAGTACTTC. This sequence encodes CASSLKETQYF.

Remarks on this clonotype: The CDR3 does not close with the conserved phenylalanine or tryptophan, likely indicating a read error. This chain links TRBV6-1 with TRBJ2-1; 8 bases are a match to TRBD2. J lost 5 bases, V lost 7 bases, and 7 bases had no gene match. CDR3 size: 14 residues. CDR1 is MNHNS, CDR2 SASEGT, per germline. The CDR3 DNA follows: TGTGCCAGCAACGGGAGGGCCAGGAACAATGAGCAGTTCTGC. Translation: CASNGRARNNEQFC.

With regard to this clonotype: It is likely a read error, because the conserved phenylalanine at the end of the CDR3 is missing. Because the CDR3's place on the DNA is in doubt, the DNA is left out and the CDR3 is given as listed by TCRdb. The chain is built from TRBV7-3 and TRBJ1-6. The length of the CDR3 is 15 amino acids, counting both ends. Germline V gene data show CDR1 as SGHTA and CDR2 as FQGTGA. Here the CDR3 reads CASSLTEGGNSPRQV.

A note on this clonotype: The CDR3 does not close with the conserved phenylalanine or tryptophan, likely indicating a read error. The limits of the CDR3 on the DNA are not certain, so only TCRdb's listed CDR3 is given. J is TRBJ2-1 and V is TRBV6-8; the table's TRBD2 call for D was not verified on the DNA. Germline V gene lookup returns CDR1 MNHGY and CDR2 SAAAGT. 14 amino acids form the CDR3, both terminal residues included. CDR3 protein: CASNGRAINNEQSG.

This CDR3 is CASTQDRVGEQYF. The DNA for the CDR3 is TGTGCCAGCACCCAGGACAGGGTTGGCGAGCAGTACTTC. This chain joins TRBV12-3 or TRBV12-4 and TRBJ2-7, with 8 bases aligning to TRBD1. V trimming: 7 bases; J trimming: 6 bases; junction bases outside the gene matches: 8. This CDR3 comprises 13 residues.

In regard to this clonotype: Because the CDR3 is missing its conserved closing phenylalanine or tryptophan, this is likely a read error. The DNA is omitted, as the CDR3 cannot be located on it reliably, and the CDR3 follows TCRdb's listing. The rearrangement joins TRBV7-2 to TRBJ1-1; the table names TRBD1, a call not compared with the DNA. Germline V gene data show CDR1 as SGHTA and CDR2 as FQGNSA. The CDR3 is made up of 14 amino acids, end residues included. The CDR3 reads CASGEGQPTPWAFV.